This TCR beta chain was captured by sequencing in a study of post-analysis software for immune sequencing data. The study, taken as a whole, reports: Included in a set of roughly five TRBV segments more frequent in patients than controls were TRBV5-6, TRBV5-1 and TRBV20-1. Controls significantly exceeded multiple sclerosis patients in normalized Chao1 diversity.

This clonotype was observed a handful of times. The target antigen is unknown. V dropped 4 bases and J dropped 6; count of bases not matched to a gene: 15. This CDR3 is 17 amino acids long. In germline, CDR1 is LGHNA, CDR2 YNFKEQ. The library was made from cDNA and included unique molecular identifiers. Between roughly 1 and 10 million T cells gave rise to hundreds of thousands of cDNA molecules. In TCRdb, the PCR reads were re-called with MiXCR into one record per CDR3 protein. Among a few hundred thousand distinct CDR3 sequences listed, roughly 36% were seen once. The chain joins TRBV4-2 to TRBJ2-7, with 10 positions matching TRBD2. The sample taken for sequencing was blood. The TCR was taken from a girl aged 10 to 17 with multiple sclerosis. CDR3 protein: CASSPGQMQRGGPEQYF. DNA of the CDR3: TGTGCCAGCAGCCCAGGTCAGATGCAGCGGGGGGGCCCCGAGCAGTACTTC.